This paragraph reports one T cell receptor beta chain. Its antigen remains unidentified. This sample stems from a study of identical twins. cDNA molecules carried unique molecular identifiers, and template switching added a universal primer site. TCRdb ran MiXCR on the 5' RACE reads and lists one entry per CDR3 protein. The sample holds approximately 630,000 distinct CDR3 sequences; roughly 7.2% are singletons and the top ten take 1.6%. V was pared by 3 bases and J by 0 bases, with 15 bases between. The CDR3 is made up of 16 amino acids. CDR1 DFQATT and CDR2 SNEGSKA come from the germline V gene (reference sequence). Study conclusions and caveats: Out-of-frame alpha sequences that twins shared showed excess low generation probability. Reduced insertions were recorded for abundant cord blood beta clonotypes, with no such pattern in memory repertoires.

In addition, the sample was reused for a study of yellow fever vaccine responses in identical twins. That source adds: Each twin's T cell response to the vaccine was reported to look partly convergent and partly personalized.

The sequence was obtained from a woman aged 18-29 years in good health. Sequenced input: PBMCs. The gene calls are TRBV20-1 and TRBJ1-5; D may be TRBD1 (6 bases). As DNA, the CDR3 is TGCAGTGCTAGTCCTCTGACAGGCTATAGCAATCAGCCCCAGCATTTT. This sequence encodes CSASPLTGYSNQPQHF.